The entry that follows covers one T cell receptor beta chain sequence. The sample originates from a study of blood T cell repertoires in COVID-19. Background on the study: Donors in the United States, Italy and Spain gave samples during acute or convalescent COVID-19. T cells, B-cell-depleted T cells, or PBMCs supplied cDNA or gDNA.

The germline CDR1 and CDR2 sequences are SQVTM and ANQGSEA. V lost 3 bases to trimming and J lost 5 bases, with 10 bases between them. The CDR3 extends over 12 amino acids. Authors' methods: Using reference gene primer amplification, nucleated cell counts were estimated. The assay was immunoSEQ multiplex PCR, and TCRdb's table has in-frame clones only and misses some. From that table come the V and J calls and clone size; the DNA was used to work out D and trimming. The sample includes a few hundred thousand clones, around 87% of them seen just once. The receptor was isolated from a woman in her 70s with active or convalescent COVID-19. Source material: peripheral blood. This rearrangement joins TRBV29-1 to TRBJ1-2; D gene unclear. Here the CDR3 DNA reads TGCAGCGTTGAGGCCGGGAGTTATGGCTACACCTTC. Amino acid sequence: CSVEAGSYGYTF.